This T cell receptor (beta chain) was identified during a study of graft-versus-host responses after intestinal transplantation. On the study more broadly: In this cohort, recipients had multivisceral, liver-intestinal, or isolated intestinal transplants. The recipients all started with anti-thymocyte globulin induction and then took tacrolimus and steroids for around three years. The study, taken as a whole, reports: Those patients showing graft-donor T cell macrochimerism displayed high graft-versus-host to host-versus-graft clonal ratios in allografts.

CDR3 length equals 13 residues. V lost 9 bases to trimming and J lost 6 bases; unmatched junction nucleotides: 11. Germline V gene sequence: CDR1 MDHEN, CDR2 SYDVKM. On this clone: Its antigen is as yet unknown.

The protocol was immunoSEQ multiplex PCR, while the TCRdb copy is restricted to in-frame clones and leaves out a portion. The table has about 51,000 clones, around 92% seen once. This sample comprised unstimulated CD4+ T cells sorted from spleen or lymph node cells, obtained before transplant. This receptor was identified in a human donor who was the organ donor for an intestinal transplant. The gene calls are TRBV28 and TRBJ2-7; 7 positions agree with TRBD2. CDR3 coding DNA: TGTGCCAGTAACCGAGCGGGACCAGGCGAGCAGTACTTC. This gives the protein CASNRAGPGEQYF. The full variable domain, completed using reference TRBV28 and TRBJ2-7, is DVKVTQSSRYLVKRTGEKVFLECVQDMDHENMFWYRQDPGLGLRLIYFSYDVKMKEKGDIPEGYSVSREKKERFSLILESASTNQTSMYLCASNRAGPGEQYFGPGTRLTVT.